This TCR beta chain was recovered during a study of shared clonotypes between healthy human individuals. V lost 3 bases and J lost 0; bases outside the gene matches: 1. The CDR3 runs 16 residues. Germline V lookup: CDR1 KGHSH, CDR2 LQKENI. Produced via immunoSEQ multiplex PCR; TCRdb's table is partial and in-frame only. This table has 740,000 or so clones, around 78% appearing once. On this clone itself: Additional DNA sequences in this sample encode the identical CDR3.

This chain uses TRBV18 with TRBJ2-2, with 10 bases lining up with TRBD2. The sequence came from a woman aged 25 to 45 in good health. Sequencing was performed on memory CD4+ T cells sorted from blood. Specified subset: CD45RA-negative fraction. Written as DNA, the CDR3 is TGTGCCAGCTCACCCGGACTAGCGGCGAACACCGGGGAGCTGTTTTTT. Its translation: CASSPGLAANTGELFF.